The 8 T cell receptor beta chains given below trace back to one sample, sequenced in a study of blood T cell repertoires in COVID-19. Profiling relied on immunoSEQ multiplex PCR, and the TCRdb table lists in-frame clones only, not all of them. Among tens of thousands of clones listed, 80% to 90% were seen once. The material sequenced was peripheral blood. The receptors were sampled from a woman of 80 years or more with acute or convalescent COVID-19.

The genes are TRBV7-2 and TRBJ1-2; D gene uncertain. The germline V gene has CDR1 SGHTA and CDR2 FQGNSA. The V and J ends lost 3 bases and 2 bases respectively, with 16 bases between them. There are 16 residues in the CDR3. The CDR3, as DNA: TGTGCCAGCAGCTTGACCCCGGGAGGTCCCAACTATGGCTACACCTTC. It encodes CASSLTPGGPNYGYTF.

This sequence joins TRBV5-6 and TRBJ1-5; 8 positions agree with TRBD1. This CDR3 is built from 14 residues. Germline assignment: CDR1 SGHDT and CDR2 YYEEEE. Trimming removed 2 bases from V and 7 bases from J; junction bases left unmatched: 5. The CDR3 reads CASSFRTGSQPQHF. The CDR3 coding sequence is TGTGCCAGCAGCTTCCGGACAGGGAGCCAGCCCCAGCATTTT. The entire variable domain, with the rest obtained from reference TRBV5-6 and TRBJ1-5, is as follows: DAGVTQSPTHLIKTRGQQVTLRCSPKSGHDTVSWYQQALGQGPQFIFQYYEEEERQRGNFPDRFSGHQFPNYSSELNVNALLLGDSALYLCASSFRTGSQPQHFGDGTRLSIL.

The sample holds a few counts of this clone. The J gene is TRBJ2-7, the V gene TRBV3-1 (or the pseudogene TRBV3-2); D perhaps matches TRBD1 (5 bases). The germline V gene has CDR1 LGHDT and CDR2 YNNKEL (reference sequence). V lost 2 bases to trimming and J lost 3 bases, with 14 bases between them. The CDR3 contains 15 residues. CDR3 sequence (DNA): TGTGCCAGCAGCCAAAGGGGCAGGGATAGCTACGAGCAGTACTTC. Residues: CASSQRGRDSYEQYF.

The rearrangement uses TRBV19 and TRBJ2-3; 7 bases are shared with TRBD2. Trimming took 0 bases from V and 11 from J; bases not matched to a gene: 8. CDR3 length: 14 residues. Germline V gene lookup returns CDR1 LNHDA and CDR2 SQIVND (reference sequence). CDR3 bases: TGTGCCAGTAGTATAGATACAGCGGGGAGGCGGCAGTATTTT. This sequence encodes CASSIDTAGRRQYF.

V gene TRBV5-4 combines with J gene TRBJ1-1; 11 bases are a match to TRBD1. The trim removed 4 bases at V and 5 bases at J, leaving 7 bases unmatched. This CDR3 is built from 15 residues. CDR1 SGHNT and CDR2 YYREEE come from the germline V gene (reference sequence). CDR3 nucleotides: TGTGCCAGCAGCGCTCCGGGACAGGGGGGTACTGAAGCTTTCTTT. Its protein product is CASSAPGQGGTEAFF.

The rearrangement uses TRBV28 and TRBJ2-3, with 11 bases that match TRBD2. Germline values: CDR1 MDHEN, CDR2 SYDVKM. The junction had 8 bases not matched to a gene; V was cut back by 6 bases and J by 6 bases. This CDR3 comprises 15 residues. In DNA form, the CDR3 reads TGTGCCAGCAGCGAGGGACTAGCGGCGTCCGATACGCAGTATTTT. Residues: CASSEGLAASDTQYF.

V and J are TRBV19 and TRBJ2-7, with TRBD2 matching 11 bases. The CDR3 covers 15 residues. Germline V gene data show CDR1 as LNHDA and CDR2 as SQIVND (reference sequence). The ends lost 4 bases at V and 3 bases at J; junction bases unmatched: 5. CDR3 residues: CASSTIAGGDYEQYF. As DNA, the CDR3 is TGTGCCAGTAGTACCATAGCGGGAGGGGACTACGAGCAGTACTTC.

The chain uses TRBV5-1 and TRBJ2-5, with TRBD2 matching over 8 bases. This CDR3 has 15 amino acids. After removal of 4 bases from V and 2 bases from J, the junction contained 7 bases not matched to a gene. Germline V lookup: CDR1 SGHRS, CDR2 YFSETQ. This chain's CDR3 is CASSLNVAGQETQYF. In nucleotides, the CDR3 is TGCGCCAGCAGCCTAAATGTAGCGGGACAAGAGACCCAGTACTTC.